The rows below give T cell receptor beta chains drawn from one sample of a study of spatial heterogeneity in lung cancer. TCRdb ran MiXCR on the 5' RACE reads and lists one entry per CDR3 protein. The sample comprises around 20,000 distinct CDR3 sequences, about 9% of which are singletons, and around 20% rests with the top ten. The input for sequencing was PBMCs, taken at follow-up. Receptors originate from a male donor with early-stage non-small cell lung cancer. Each CDR3 is given without its conserved first and last residue. The listing skips clone size in some rows; elsewhere it reads once, few, many or a size class.

clone_size v_call cdr3_aa
many TRBV29-1 SVRGGESGNTIY
many TRBV4-1 ASSQVGGLPPKQY
many TRBV24-1 ATSARNTEAF
few TRBV6-6 ASSYPGQSNYGYT
many TRBV4-1 ASSQGQGVGGYT
many TRBV4-1 ASSQVGWADTQY
many TRBV29-1 SVEEGGTQY
. TRBV10-3 AISVGLAGTDTQY
many TRBV5-1 ASSYRASGRAYEQF
. TRBV7-2 ASSLGDRPYEQY
many TRBV11-2 ASSSGTGTSYEQY
. TRBV20-1 SARDRTGQRYEQY
many TRBV4-1 ASSQTGQETQY
. TRBV3-1 ASSQGLAGVTYNEQF
many TRBV30 AWSLANEQF
many TRBV7-9 ASSLAGAAGETQY
many TRBV6-6 ASSLRTANNSPLH
many TRBV12-3/TRBV12-4 ASSSGAVGIQY
. TRBV5-4 ASSPGPGGAKNIQY
many TRBV7-7 ASSLDGIGELF